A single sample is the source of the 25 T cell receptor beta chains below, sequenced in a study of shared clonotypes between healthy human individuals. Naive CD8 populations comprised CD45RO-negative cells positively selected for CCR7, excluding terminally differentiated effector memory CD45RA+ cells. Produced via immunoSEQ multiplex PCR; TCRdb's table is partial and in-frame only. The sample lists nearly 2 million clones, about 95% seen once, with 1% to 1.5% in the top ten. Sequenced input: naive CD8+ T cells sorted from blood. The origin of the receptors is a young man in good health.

The CDR3 is CSVEEKSGSRNSPLHF. CDR3 coding DNA: TGCAGCGTTGAAGAGAAATCGGGGTCCCGTAATTCACCCCTCCACTTT. The chain uses TRBV29-1 and TRBJ1-6; D is unclear. The germline V gene encodes CDR1 SQVTM and CDR2 ANQGSEA. CDR3 length: 16 amino acids. V gave up 0 bases and J gave up 6 bases, with 15 bases separating them.

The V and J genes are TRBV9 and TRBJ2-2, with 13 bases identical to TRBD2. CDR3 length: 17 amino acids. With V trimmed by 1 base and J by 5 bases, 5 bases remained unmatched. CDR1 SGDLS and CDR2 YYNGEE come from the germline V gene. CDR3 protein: CASSVRLAGGKTGELFF. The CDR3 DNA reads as TGTGCCAGCAGCGTAAGACTAGCGGGGGGAAAGACCGGGGAGCTGTTTTTT.

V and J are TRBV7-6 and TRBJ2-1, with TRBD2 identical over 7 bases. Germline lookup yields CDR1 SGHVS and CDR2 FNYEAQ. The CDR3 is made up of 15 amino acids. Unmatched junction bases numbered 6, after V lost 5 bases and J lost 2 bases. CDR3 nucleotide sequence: TGTGCCAGCAGCCCCCTCCTAGCGGCCTACAATGAGCAGTTCTTC. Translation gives CASSPLLAAYNEQFF.

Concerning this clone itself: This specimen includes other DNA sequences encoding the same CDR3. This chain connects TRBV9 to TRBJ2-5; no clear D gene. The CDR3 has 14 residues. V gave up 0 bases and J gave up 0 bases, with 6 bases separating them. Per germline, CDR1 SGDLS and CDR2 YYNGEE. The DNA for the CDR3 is TGTGCCAGCAGCGTAGGCTGGGACCAAGAGACCCAGTACTTC. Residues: CASSVGWDQETQYF.

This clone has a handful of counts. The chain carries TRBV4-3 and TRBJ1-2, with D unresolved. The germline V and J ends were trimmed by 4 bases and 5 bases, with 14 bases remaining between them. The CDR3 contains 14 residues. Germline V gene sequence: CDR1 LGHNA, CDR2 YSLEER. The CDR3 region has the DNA TGCGCCAGCAGCCCGTTGGGCGGACTTTATGGCTACACCTTC. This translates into CASSPLGGLYGYTF.

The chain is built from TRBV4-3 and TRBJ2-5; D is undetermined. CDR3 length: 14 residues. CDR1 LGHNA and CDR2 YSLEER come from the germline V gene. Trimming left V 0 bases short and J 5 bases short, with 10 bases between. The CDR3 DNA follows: TGCGCCAGCAGCCAAGATTGGAGTTCGGAGACCCAGTACTTC. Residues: CASSQDWSSETQYF.

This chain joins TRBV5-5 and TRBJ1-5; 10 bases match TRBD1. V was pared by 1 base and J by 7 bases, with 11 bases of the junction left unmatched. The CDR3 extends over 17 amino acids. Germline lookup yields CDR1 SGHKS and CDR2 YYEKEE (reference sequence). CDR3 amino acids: CASSLTPGQGIGQPQHF. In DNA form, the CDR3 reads TGTGCCAGCAGCTTGACTCCGGGACAGGGGATCGGGCAGCCCCAGCATTTT.

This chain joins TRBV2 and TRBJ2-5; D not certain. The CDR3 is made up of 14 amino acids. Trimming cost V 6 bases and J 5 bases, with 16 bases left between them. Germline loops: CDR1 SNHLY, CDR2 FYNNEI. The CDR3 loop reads CASSNPEVGETQYF. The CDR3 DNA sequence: TGTGCCAGCAGCAACCCTGAGGTCGGGGAGACCCAGTACTTC.

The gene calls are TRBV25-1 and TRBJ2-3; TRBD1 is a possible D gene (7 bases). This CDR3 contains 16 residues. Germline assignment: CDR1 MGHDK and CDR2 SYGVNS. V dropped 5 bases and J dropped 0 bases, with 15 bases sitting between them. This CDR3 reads CASSPTTGTSTDTQYF. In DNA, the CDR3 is TGTGCCAGCAGTCCGACGACAGGGACTAGCACAGATACGCAGTATTTT.

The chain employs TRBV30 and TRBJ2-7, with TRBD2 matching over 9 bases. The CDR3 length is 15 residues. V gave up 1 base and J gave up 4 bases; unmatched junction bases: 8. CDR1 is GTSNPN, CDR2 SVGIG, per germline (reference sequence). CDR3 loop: CAWSDLREGKYEQYF. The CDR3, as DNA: TGTGCCTGGAGTGATTTGCGGGAGGGGAAATACGAGCAGTACTTC.

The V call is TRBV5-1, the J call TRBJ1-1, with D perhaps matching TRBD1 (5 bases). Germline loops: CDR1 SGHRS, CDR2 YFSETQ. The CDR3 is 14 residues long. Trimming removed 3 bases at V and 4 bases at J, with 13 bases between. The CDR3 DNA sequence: TGCGCCAGCAGCTCGGAGGTGGGGGGCACTGAAGCTTTCTTT. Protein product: CASSSEVGGTEAFF.

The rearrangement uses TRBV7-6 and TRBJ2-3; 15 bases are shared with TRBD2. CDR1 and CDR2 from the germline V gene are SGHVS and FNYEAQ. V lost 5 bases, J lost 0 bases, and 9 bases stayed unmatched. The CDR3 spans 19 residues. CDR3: CASSPGLAGGPSSTDTQYF. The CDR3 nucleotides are TGTGCCAGCAGCCCGGGACTAGCGGGGGGTCCTTCTAGCACAGATACGCAGTATTTT.

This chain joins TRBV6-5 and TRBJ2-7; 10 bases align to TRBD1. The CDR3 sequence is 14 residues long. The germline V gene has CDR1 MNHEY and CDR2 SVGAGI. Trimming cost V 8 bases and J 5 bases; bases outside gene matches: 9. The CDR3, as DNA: TGTGCCAGCCCTGGGAGGGACAGGGGCCACGAGCAGTACTTC. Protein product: CASPGRDRGHEQYF.

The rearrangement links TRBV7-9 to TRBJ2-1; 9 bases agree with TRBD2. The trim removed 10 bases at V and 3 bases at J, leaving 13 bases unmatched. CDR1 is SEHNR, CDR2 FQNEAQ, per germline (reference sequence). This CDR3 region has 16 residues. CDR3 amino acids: CATQSPAGGYYNEQFF. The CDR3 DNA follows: TGTGCCACTCAAAGTCCGGCGGGAGGGTACTACAATGAGCAGTTCTTC.

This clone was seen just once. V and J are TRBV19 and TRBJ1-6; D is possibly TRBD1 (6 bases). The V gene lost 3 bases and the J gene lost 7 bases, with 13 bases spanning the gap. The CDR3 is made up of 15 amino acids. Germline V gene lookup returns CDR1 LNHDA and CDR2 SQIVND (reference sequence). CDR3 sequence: CASSIDGQLNSPLHF. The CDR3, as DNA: TGTGCCAGTAGTATTGACGGACAGTTAAATTCACCCCTCCACTTT.

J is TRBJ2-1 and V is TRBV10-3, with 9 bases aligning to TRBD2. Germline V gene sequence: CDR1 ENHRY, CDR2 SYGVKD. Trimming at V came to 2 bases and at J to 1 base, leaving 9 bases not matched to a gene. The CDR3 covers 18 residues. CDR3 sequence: CAISEGGLAGISYNEQFF. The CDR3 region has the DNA TGTGCCATCAGTGAGGGGGGGCTAGCGGGGATTTCCTACAATGAGCAGTTCTTC.

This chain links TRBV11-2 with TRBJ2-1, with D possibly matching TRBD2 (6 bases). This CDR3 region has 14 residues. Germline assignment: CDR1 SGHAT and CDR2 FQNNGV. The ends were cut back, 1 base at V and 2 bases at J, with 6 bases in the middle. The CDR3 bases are TGTGCCAGCAGCTTAGGGACTACCTACAATGAGCAGTTCTTC. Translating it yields CASSLGTTYNEQFF.

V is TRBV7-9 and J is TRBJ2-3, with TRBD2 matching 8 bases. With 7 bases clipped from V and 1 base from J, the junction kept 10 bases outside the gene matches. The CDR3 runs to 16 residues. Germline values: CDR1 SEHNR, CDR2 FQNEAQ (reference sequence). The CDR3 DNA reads TGTGCCAGCACTACCACTAGCGGCGGGGGCACAGATACGCAGTATTTT. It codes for CASTTTSGGGTDTQYF. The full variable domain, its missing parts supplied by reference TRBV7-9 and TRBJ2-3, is DTGVSQNPRHKITKRGQNVTFRCDPISEHNRLYWYRQTLGQGPEFLTYFQNEAQLEKSRLLSDRFSAERPKGSFSTLEIQRTEQGDSAMYLCASTTTSGGGTDTQYFGPGTRLTVL.

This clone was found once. CDR3 loop: CASSVGLGSYEQYF. The CDR3 coding sequence is TGCGCCAGCAGTGTGGGACTCGGGTCCTACGAGCAGTACTTC. The chain carries TRBV10-2 and TRBJ2-7; D perhaps matches TRBD2 (6 bases). The CDR3 has 14 amino acids. The germline V and J ends were trimmed by 4 bases and 1 base, with 11 bases remaining between them. The germline V gene has CDR1 WSHSY and CDR2 SAAADI.

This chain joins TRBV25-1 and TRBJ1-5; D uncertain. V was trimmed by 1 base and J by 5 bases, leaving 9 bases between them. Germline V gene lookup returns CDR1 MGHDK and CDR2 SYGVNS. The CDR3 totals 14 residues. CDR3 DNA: TGTGCCAGCAGTGAATTGACTTCCGATCAGCCCCAGCATTTT. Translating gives CASSELTSDQPQHF. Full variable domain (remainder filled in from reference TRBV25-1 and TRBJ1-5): EADIYQTPRYLVIGTGKKITLECSQTMGHDKMYWYQQDPGMELHLIHYSYGVNSTEKGDLSSESTVSRIRTEHFPLTLESARPSHTSQYLCASSELTSDQPQHFGDGTRLSIL.

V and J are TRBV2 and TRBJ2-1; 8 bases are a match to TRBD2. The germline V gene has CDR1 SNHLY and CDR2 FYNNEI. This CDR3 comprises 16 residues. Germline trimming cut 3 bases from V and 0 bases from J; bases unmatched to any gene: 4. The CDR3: CASSDFGGGSYNEQFF. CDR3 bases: TGTGCCAGCAGTGACTTCGGGGGGGGCTCCTACAATGAGCAGTTCTTC.

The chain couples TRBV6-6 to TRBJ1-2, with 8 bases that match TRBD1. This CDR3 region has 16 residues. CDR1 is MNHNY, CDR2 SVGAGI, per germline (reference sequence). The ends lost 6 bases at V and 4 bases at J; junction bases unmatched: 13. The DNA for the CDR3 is TGTGCCAGCAGGCAAGGACAGGGATTCGGTCTCTATGGCTACACCTTC. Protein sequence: CASRQGQGFGLYGYTF.

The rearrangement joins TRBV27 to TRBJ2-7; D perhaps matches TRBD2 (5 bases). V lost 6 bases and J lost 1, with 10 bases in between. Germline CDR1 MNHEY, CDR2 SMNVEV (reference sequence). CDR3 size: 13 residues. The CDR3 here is CASRRAGSYEQYF. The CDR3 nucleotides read TGTGCCAGCAGGCGGGCAGGATCCTACGAGCAGTACTTC.

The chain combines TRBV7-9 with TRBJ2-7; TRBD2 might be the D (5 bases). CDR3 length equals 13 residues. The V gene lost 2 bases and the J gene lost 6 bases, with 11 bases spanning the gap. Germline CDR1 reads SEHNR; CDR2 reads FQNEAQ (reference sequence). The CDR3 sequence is CASSLSLEGEQYF. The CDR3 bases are TGTGCCAGCAGCTTATCTCTAGAGGGCGAGCAGTACTTC.

Here the CDR3 reads CASSYSPDTRYEQYF. The CDR3 DNA reads as TGTGCCAGCAGTTACTCCCCGGACACTCGCTACGAGCAGTACTTC. V usage is TRBV6-5 and J usage is TRBJ2-7; weak D call: TRBD1 (5 bases). V lost 0 bases, J lost 3 bases, and 12 bases lay in between. This CDR3 comprises 15 residues. Germline V CDR1 and CDR2: MNHEY, SVGAGI.